The TCR beta chain under discussion was sequenced for a study of blood T cells in healthy people across ages. The CDR3 extends over 15 amino acids. V lost 5 bases and J 0 bases, leaving 12 bases between the germline ends. Germline CDR1 ENHRY, CDR2 SYGVKD. PCR was performed a second time for about 7 to 12 cycles using a sample-barcoded 5' primer and a J-beta primer mix. Carrying 12 random nucleotides, a template-switch adaptor labeled each individual cDNA molecule. TCRdb fed the 5' RACE reads into MiXCR, producing one record per CDR3 protein. The sample contains approximately 800,000 distinct CDR3 sequences, 20% to 30% of which appear only once. This clonotype has more than one count but fewer than ten. The same sample was also used in a study of T cells of mothers and their children. That investigation notes: Addition of sample barcodes and 2-4 random nucleotides occurred through the M1S primer of the second PCR. Slightly higher but non-significant overlap marked related mother-child pairs versus unrelated pairs.

The V and J genes are TRBV10-3 and TRBJ2-3, with a possible D match to TRBD1 (5 bases). The sample comprised blood. The TCR originated in a boy aged 10-17 years in good health. Written as DNA, the CDR3 is TGTGCCATCAGTCAAACAGGCAAGAGCACAGATACGCAGTATTTT. Encoded protein: CAISQTGKSTDTQYF.